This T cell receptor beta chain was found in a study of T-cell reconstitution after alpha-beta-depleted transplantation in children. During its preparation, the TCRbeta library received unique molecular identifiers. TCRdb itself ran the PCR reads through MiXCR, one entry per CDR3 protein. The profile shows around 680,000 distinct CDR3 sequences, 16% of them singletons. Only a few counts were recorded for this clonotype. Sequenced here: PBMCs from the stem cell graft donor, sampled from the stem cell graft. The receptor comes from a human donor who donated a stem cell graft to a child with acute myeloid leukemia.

The CDR3 bases are TGCGCCAGCAGCTTGGAGGTGGGGGTCACAGATACGCAGTATTTT. Protein: CASSLEVGVTDTQYF. This chain connects TRBV5-1 to TRBJ2-3; perhaps D is TRBD1 or TRBD2 (5 bases each). V gave up 0 bases and J gave up 2 bases, with 10 bases separating them. This CDR3 has 15 amino acids. Per the germline V gene, CDR1 is SGHRS and CDR2 is YFSETQ.